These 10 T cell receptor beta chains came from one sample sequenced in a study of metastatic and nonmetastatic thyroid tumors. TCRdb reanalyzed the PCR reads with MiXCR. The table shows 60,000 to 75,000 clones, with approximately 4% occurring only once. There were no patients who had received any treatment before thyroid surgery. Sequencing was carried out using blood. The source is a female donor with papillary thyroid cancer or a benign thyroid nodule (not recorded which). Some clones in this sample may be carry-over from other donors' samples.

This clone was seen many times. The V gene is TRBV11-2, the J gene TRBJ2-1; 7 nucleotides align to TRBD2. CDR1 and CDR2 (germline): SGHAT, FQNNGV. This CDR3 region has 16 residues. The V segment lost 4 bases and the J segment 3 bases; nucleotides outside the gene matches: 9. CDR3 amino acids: CASSYLRLAFYNEQFF. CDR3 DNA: TGTGCCAGCAGCTATCTTAGACTAGCCTTCTACAATGAGCAGTTCTTC.

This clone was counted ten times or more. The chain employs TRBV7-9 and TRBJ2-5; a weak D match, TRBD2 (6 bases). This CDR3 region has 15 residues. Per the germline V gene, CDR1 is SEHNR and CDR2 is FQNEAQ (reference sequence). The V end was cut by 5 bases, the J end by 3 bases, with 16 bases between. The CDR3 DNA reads TGTGCCAGCAGCCCAACCGAGGGACTTGAAGAGACCCAGTACTTC. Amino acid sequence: CASSPTEGLEETQYF.

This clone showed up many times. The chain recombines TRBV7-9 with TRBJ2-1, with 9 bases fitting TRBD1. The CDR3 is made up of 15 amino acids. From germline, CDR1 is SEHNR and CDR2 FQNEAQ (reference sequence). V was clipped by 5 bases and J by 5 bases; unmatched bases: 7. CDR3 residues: CASSVGGTGNNEQFF. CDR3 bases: TGTGCCAGCAGCGTAGGGGGGACAGGGAACAATGAGCAGTTCTTC. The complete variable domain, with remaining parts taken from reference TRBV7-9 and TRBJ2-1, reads DTGVSQNPRHKITKRGQNVTFRCDPISEHNRLYWYRQTLGQGPEFLTYFQNEAQLEKSRLLSDRFSAERPKGSFSTLEIQRTEQGDSAMYLCASSVGGTGNNEQFFGPGTRLTVL.

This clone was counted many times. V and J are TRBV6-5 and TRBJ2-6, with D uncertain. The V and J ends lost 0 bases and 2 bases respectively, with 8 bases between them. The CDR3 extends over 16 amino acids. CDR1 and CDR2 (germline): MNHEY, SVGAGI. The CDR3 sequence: CASSYSGQTGANVLTF. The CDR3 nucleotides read TGTGCCAGCAGTTACTCCGGGCAAACTGGGGCCAACGTCCTGACTTTC.

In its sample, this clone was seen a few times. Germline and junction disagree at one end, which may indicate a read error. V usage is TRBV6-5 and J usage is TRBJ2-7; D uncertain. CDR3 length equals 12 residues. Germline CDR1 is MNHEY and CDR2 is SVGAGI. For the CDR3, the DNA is TGTGCCAGCAGTTTTAGTTCCTACGAACAGTACTTC. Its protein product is CASSFSSYEQYF.

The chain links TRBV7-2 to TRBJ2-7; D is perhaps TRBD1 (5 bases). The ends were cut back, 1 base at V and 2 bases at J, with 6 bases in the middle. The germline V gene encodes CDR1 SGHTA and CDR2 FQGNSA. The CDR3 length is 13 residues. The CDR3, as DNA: TGTGCCAGCAGCTTAGGCAGGGCCTACGAGCAGTACTTC. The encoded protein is CASSLGRAYEQYF.

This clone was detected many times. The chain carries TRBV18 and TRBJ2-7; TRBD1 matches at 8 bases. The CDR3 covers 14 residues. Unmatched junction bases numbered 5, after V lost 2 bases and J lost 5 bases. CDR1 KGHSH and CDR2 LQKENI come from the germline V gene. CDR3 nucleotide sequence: TGTGCCAGCTCACCAAACGGACAGGGCCACGAGCAGTACTTC. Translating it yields CASSPNGQGHEQYF.

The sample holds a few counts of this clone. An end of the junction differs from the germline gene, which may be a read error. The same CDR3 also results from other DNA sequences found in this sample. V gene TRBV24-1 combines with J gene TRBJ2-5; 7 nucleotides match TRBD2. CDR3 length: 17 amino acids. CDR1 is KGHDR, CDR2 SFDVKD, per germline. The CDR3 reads CATSEASGRASQGTQYF. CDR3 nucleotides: TGTGCCACCAGTGAGGCTAGCGGTAGAGCATCCCAAGGGACCCAGTACTTC.

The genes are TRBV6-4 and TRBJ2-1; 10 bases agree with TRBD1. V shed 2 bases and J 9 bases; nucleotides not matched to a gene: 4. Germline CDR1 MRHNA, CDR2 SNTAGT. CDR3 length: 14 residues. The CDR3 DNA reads TGTGCCAGCAGTGACGGGACAGGGGTTGGTGAGCAGTTCTTC. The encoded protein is CASSDGTGVGEQFF.

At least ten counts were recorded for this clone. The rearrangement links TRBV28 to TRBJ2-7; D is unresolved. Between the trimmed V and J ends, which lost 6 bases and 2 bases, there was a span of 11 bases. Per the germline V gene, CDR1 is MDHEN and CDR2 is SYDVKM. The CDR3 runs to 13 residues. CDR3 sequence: CASSPPPTYEQYF. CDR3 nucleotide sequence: TGTGCCAGCAGCCCTCCCCCCACCTACGAGCAGTACTTC.